These 17 T cell receptor beta chains were all obtained from the same sample, sequenced in a study of CD8 T cells in ankylosing spondylitis. TCRdb re-derived calls from the 5' RACE reads in MiXCR, one entry per CDR3 protein. The sample includes approximately 520,000 distinct CDR3 sequences, over 4% of them seen just once. No antigen has been identified for these receptors. Findings and caveats of the study: Within ankylosing spondylitis blood, a TCR beta motif made up of roughly eight highly homologous variants appeared to be characteristic.

The sequenced sample consisted of blood, either unsorted or a sorted T cell fraction (not recorded which). The receptors come from a male donor with ankylosing spondylitis.

The table lists this clonotype with many counts. The chain uses TRBV12-3 or TRBV12-4 and TRBJ2-2; D unresolved. Trimming took off 7 bases at V and 7 bases at J, with 13 bases between the two ends. This CDR3 spans 13 amino acids. CDR3 DNA: TGTGCCAGCAATCAAGATGGGCTCGGGGAGCTGTTTTTT. Its translation: CASNQDGLGELFF.

This clonotype was observed at least ten times. The V gene is TRBV28, the J gene TRBJ1-2, with a possible D match to TRBD1 (5 bases). This CDR3 has 12 amino acids. V gave up 10 bases and J gave up 1 base, with 10 bases separating them. CDR1 MDHEN and CDR2 SYDVKM come from the germline V gene. CDR3 sequence reads: CAMGGDNYGYTF. CDR3 sequence (DNA): TGTGCCATGGGGGGGGATAACTATGGCTACACCTTC.

This clonotype showed up many times. The J gene is TRBJ1-2, the V gene TRBV7-2; D ambiguous. The V end was cut by 1 base, the J end by 8 bases, with 14 bases between. Germline CDR1 and CDR2: SGHTA and FQGNSA. CDR3 length equals 14 residues. The CDR3 nucleotides are TGTGCCAGCAGCTTAGAGCCGGGGATGGGGGGCTACACCTTC. It encodes CASSLEPGMGGYTF.

Many counts were recorded for this clonotype. This chain links TRBV20-1 with TRBJ1-1; TRBD1 is a possible D gene (5 bases). This CDR3 region has 11 residues. Trimming removed 6 bases at V and 11 bases at J, with 16 bases between. The germline CDR1 and CDR2 sequences are DFQATT and SNEGSKA (reference sequence). The chain's CDR3 is CSARVGPAAFF. The DNA of the CDR3 is TGCAGTGCCCGGGTGGGGCCCGCGGCTTTCTTT.

This clonotype came up many times. This chain connects TRBV12-3 or TRBV12-4 to TRBJ1-4, with D possibly TRBD1 on 5 matching bases. This CDR3 is 16 amino acids long. Trimming cost V 6 bases and J 8 bases, with 22 bases left between them. CDR3 loop: CASRRLPGLGQEKLFF. CDR3 bases: TGTGCCAGCAGGCGACTTCCGGGTCTAGGACAAGAAAAACTGTTTTTT.

This clonotype appeared many times. The rearrangement links TRBV4-3 to TRBJ1-3; D is possibly TRBD1 (5 bases). Germline V gives CDR1 LGHNA, CDR2 YSLEER. The V and J ends lost 0 bases and 1 base respectively, with 13 bases between them. This CDR3 has 17 residues. DNA for the CDR3: TGCGCCAGCAGCCAAGATCGGGGCGGTAGTTCTGGAAACACCATATATTTT. Amino acids: CASSQDRGGSSGNTIYF.

This clonotype was seen ten or more times. This chain joins TRBV25-1 and TRBJ1-5; no firm D call. Trimming shortened V by 2 bases and J by 4 bases, and 9 bases separated the two germline ends. This CDR3 comprises 14 residues. Looked up from germline, CDR1 is MGHDK and CDR2 is SYGVNS. The CDR3 sequence is CASSEGRKNQPQHF. Written as DNA, the CDR3 is TGTGCCAGCAGTGAAGGGCGGAAAAATCAGCCCCAGCATTTT.

The rearrangement links TRBV15 to TRBJ2-7; D is possibly TRBD1 (5 bases). The CDR3 totals 13 residues. The germline V gene encodes CDR1 LNHNV and CDR2 YYDKDF (reference sequence). V was shortened by 4 bases and J by 3 bases, with 10 bases between the two germline ends. The DNA for the CDR3 is TGTGCCACCAGCAAAGGACACGACTACGAGCAGTACTTC. Translated, it gives CATSKGHDYEQYF.

This clonotype was detected many times. The chain employs TRBV7-9 and TRBJ1-5; weak D call: TRBD1 (5 bases). Germline V lookup: CDR1 SEHNR, CDR2 FQNEAQ (reference sequence). CDR3 length: 14 amino acids. V was pared by 4 bases and J by 4 bases, with 11 bases between. The CDR3 reads CASSYGTANQPQHF. CDR3 in DNA: TGTGCCAGCAGCTACGGGACGGCGAATCAGCCCCAGCATTTT.

This clonotype was observed at least ten times. The chain is built from TRBV27 and TRBJ2-2, with 9 nucleotides matching TRBD2. This CDR3 contains 16 residues. Germline V gene data show CDR1 as MNHEY and CDR2 as SMNVEV (reference sequence). V was clipped by 0 bases and J by 7 bases; unmatched bases: 6. The CDR3 spells CASSLSGGGAVGELFF. In DNA, the CDR3 is TGTGCCAGCAGTTTATCTGGCGGGGGGGCCGTCGGGGAGCTGTTTTTT.

There are a few counts of this clonotype. The chain joins TRBV5-1 to TRBJ2-7; D remains ambiguous. Deletions cut 4 bases from V and 2 bases from J, with 10 bases between. This CDR3 has 13 amino acids. Germline CDR1 and CDR2: SGHRS and YFSETQ. The CDR3 protein is CASSTISAYEQYF. CDR3 nucleotides: TGCGCCAGCAGCACCATTAGTGCCTACGAGCAGTACTTC.

Worth noting for this clonotype: A much larger clone lies one base from this, so it may be a read error. This chain joins TRBV6-2 or TRBV6-3 and TRBJ2-5; no clear D. Germline V CDR1 and CDR2: MNHEY, SVGEGT. The CDR3 has 14 amino acids. With 5 bases removed from V and 3 bases from J, the gap between germline ends came to 13 bases. DNA for the CDR3: TGTGCCAGCAGTCCATGGAACATCGAAGAGACCCAGTACTTC. Translating it yields CASSPWNIEETQYF.

At least ten counts were recorded for this clonotype. The chain carries TRBV20-1 and TRBJ1-1; D is unresolved. The germline CDR1 and CDR2 sequences are DFQATT and SNEGSKA (reference sequence). The CDR3 runs 13 residues. V gave up 3 bases and J gave up 11 bases, with 19 bases separating them. The CDR3 is CSASSPLGARAFF. For the CDR3, the DNA is TGCAGTGCTAGTTCCCCTCTGGGTGCAAGGGCTTTCTTT.

This clonotype was observed many times. The genes are TRBV9 and TRBJ1-1; D is unclear. Trimming removed 6 bases at V and 2 bases at J, with 14 bases between. The length of the CDR3 is 14 residues. CDR1 and CDR2 (germline): SGDLS, YYNGEE. CDR3 in amino acids: CASTRTGRNTEAFF. DNA of the CDR3: TGTGCCAGCACCCGTACCGGGAGAAACACTGAAGCTTTCTTT.

This clonotype was seen at least ten times. The chain has TRBV2 and TRBJ1-1; 8 bases line up with TRBD1. Trimming removed 5 bases from V and 5 bases from J; junction bases left unmatched: 7. The CDR3 loop spans 14 amino acids. Germline V gene data show CDR1 as SNHLY and CDR2 as FYNNEI. CDR3 loop: CASSRTGRGTEAFF. CDR3 coding DNA: TGTGCCAGCAGTCGGACAGGGAGAGGAACTGAAGCTTTCTTT.

This clonotype was counted at least ten times. V is TRBV27 and J is TRBJ2-7; no definite D call. Germline V gene lookup returns CDR1 MNHEY and CDR2 SMNVEV (reference sequence). This CDR3 contains 13 residues. V lost 1 base and J lost 2, with 6 bases in between. The DNA of the CDR3 is TGTGCCAGCAGTTTATGGGGTACCTACGAGCAGTACTTC. Translated: CASSLWGTYEQYF.

This clonotype was picked up many times. The CDR3 spells CASSLDGTSWKTQYF. The CDR3 DNA reads as TGTGCCAGCAGCTTAGATGGGACTAGCTGGAAGACCCAGTACTTC. The chain uses TRBV7-2 and TRBJ2-5; TRBD2 matches at 9 bases. The CDR3 length is 15 residues. In germline, CDR1 is SGHTA, CDR2 FQGNSA. Unmatched junction bases numbered 6, after V lost 1 base and J lost 6 bases.